This TCR beta chain came from a study of blood T cell repertoires in COVID-19 (dated by TCRdb to the early 2020s). Looking at the study overall: Samples from collaborators originated in the United States, Italy and Spain and spanned both the acute and convalescent phases of COVID-19. The repertoires were released in a freely available public database intended as a resource for research on the immune response to SARS-CoV-2. The samples were drawn from the first 160 participants of the ongoing ImmuneRACE study and from some 1,300 subjects provided by 6 global collaborators. Subjects who had been exposed to COVID-19, were actively infected with it, or had recovered from it provided the deeply sampled blood TCRbeta repertoires that made up the dataset. Where available, HLA class I and class II types were taken from metadata supplied by the sample provider and were not determined by assay-based typing. The sample metadata nearly always contained a de-identified subject ID, COVID-19 status, age in years and sex. The prospective study material was composed of cDNA or gDNA derived from T cells, B-cell-depleted T cells, or PBMCs.

Collaborating institutions collected whole blood in K2EDTA tubes following their own protocols. Collaborator samples were shipped for TCRbeta analysis as frozen whole blood, isolated PBMCs, or DNA extracted from either sample type. The sample holds a few counts of this clone. This receptor's antigen is unknown. Base qualities are not at hand, and no much larger clone is one base apart. The immunoSEQ Assay, a bias-controlled multiplex PCR, was used to amplify TCRbeta CDR3 regions from genomic DNA. For the original study's pipeline: The number of nucleated cells in each sample was estimated from the amplification of reference gene primers within the assay. Sequence reads were collapsed and filtered to measure the absolute abundance of every unique TCRbeta CDR3 rearrangement. Productive Simpson clonality was computed per sample as the square root of Simpson's diversity index over productive rearrangements. TCRdb took over this immuneACCESS table, retaining in-frame rearrangements with V and J assigned. Such tables are incomplete; in checked studies, under half of the missing clones stem from an unresolved V gene, and the remainder is unexplained. The V and J calls and clone size were taken over from that table, and D and trimming were inferred from the DNA. Across this sample there are roughly 200,000 clones, with around 87% seen only once. Around 0.63% of the sample is taken by the ten largest.

The research as a whole found: The amount of clinical and demographic metadata varied by source and participant and was provided uncurated.

The sequence was obtained from a man aged 45-65 years with acute or convalescent COVID-19. Sequencing was done on a sample of peripheral blood.

Here the CDR3 is given as CASSVVTSTGELFF. The sequence in DNA is TGTGCCAGCAGCGTAGTTACTAGCACCGGGGAGCTGTTTTTT. The chain uses TRBV9 and TRBJ2-2; the best D guess is TRBD2, with 5 bases matching. CDR1 is given as SGDLS and CDR2 as YYNGEE, both from the germline V gene. The trim is 0 bases for V and 4 bases for J, with a gap of 7 bases between the germline ends. From the cysteine up to the phenylalanine, the CDR3 has a length of 14 residues. The entry retains the CDR3 DNA only, 42 bases that are in frame from base 1.